This T cell receptor beta chain appears in the sequencing data of a study of CD8+ T cells in alopecia areata. The overall study: Treatment comprised oral tofacitinib, 5 to 10 mg twice daily, in treated patients.

Treatment meaning: oral pan-JAK inhibitor, 5-10 mg twice daily. Study conclusions and caveats: The study found TCR sharing across patients less clear than in mice, possibly for HLA reasons. It was lesional scalp, especially alopecia totalis/universalis, that showed higher clonality than normal scalp. Under tofacitinib, fewer expanded CD8+ clones appeared among the top 100 scalp clones.

This clone occurred a few times. Its antigen is not known. Reverse transcribed after extraction, RNA yielded cDNA as the sequencing template. The repertoire was sequenced with immunoSEQ multiplex PCR; TCRdb's copy has only in-frame clones and lacks some. The data contain roughly 98,000 clones, around 55% of them singletons. V lost 6 bases and J lost 2, with 11 bases in between. The V gene's germline CDR1 is MNHEY and CDR2 SMNVEV (reference sequence). There are 14 residues in the CDR3. The sequencing used CD8+ T cells sorted from blood, collected at week 4, from a patient treated with tofacitinib. The V and J genes are TRBV27 and TRBJ1-5, with D perhaps matching TRBD1 (6 bases). The TCR was taken from a human donor with alopecia areata. The chain's CDR3 is CASSPRGGNQPQHF. In nucleotides, the CDR3 is TGTGCCAGCAGCCCCAGGGGCGGCAATCAGCCCCAGCATTTT.